This T cell receptor (beta chain) emerged from a study of blood T cell repertoires in COVID-19 (dated by TCRdb to 2020 to 2021). Concerning the study at large: The collaborator samples originated in the United States, Italy and Spain and spanned the acute and convalescent phases of COVID-19. The prospective study material was composed of cDNA or gDNA derived from T cells, B-cell-depleted T cells, or PBMCs. The sample metadata nearly always contained a de-identified subject ID, COVID-19 status, age in years and sex. Subjects who had been exposed to COVID-19, were actively infected with it, or had recovered from it provided the deeply sampled blood TCRbeta repertoires that made up the dataset. The repertoires were released in a freely available public database intended as a resource for research on the immune response to SARS-CoV-2. The samples were drawn from two sources: the first 160 participants of the ongoing ImmuneRACE study, and 1,254 subjects contributed by 6 global collaborators. Where available, HLA class I and class II types were taken from metadata supplied by the sample provider and were not determined by assay-based typing.

TCRbeta CDR3 regions were amplified from genomic DNA by means of the immunoSEQ Assay, a bias-controlled multiplex PCR. In the authors' own workflow: The number of nucleated cells in each sample was estimated by amplification of reference gene primers within the assay. To quantify the absolute abundance of each unique TCRbeta CDR3 rearrangement, sequence reads were collapsed and filtered. For each sample, productive Simpson clonality was calculated by taking the square root of Simpson's diversity index across productive rearrangements. Drawn from immuneACCESS, this table holds only the in-frame rearrangements with V and J called that TCRdb kept. Clones are partly lost; checked studies trace under half to an unresolved V gene and leave the rest unexplained. V and J calls and clone size follow that table, whereas D and trimming were derived from the DNA. This sample comprises about 73,000 clones, approximately 82% of them detected only once. The ten largest clones represent roughly 5.3% of the sample.

Taking its sample share into account, this clone is medium-sized (0.01 to 0.1%). The target of this receptor is not known. Within one base of it there is no much larger clone, and no base qualities were kept. The collaborating institutions used their own protocols to collect whole blood in K2EDTA tubes. For TCRbeta analysis, collaborators shipped samples in one of three forms: frozen whole blood, isolated PBMCs, or DNA extracted from either of those sample types. The germline V gene (reference sequence) sets CDR1 to LNHDA and CDR2 to SQIVND. There are 16 amino acids in the CDR3, from cysteine to phenylalanine inclusive. Only the CDR3 DNA stays, 48 bases, in frame from base 1. Trimming removed 3 bases from V and 0 bases from J; the gene matches leave 7 bases unexplained. Broad study findings and their caveats: Clinical and demographic metadata were provided uncurated, with the amount varying by source and participant.

Sequenced: peripheral blood. The TCR sequence derives from a man in his fifties or sixties with active COVID-19. The receptor chain draws on TRBV19 and TRBJ1-1; 7 middle bases align to TRBD1. The encoded CDR3 is CASSIGDSNMNTEAFF. At the DNA level, the sequence is TGTGCCAGTAGTATTGGGGACAGCAACATGAACACTGAAGCTTTCTTT. When the CDR3 is completed using the reference TRBV19 and TRBJ1-1 genes on either side, the full variable domain is DGGITQSPKYLFRKEGQNVTLSCEQNLNHDAMYWYRQDPGQGLRLIYYSQIVNDFQKGDIAEGYSVSREKKESFPLTVTSAQKNPTAFYLCASSIGDSNMNTEAFFGQGTRLTVV.